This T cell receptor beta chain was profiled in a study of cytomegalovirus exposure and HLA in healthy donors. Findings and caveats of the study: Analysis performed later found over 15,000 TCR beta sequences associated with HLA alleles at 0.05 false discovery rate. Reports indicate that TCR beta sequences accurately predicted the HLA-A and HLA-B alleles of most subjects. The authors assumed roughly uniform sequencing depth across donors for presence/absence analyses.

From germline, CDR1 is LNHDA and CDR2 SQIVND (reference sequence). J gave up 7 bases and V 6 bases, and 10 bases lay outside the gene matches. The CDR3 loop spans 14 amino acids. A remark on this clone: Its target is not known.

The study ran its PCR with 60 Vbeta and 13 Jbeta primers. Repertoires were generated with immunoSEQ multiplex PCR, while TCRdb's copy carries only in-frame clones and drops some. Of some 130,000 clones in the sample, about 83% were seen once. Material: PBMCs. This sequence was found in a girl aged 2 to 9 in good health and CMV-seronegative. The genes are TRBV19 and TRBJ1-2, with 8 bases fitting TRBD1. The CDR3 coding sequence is TGTGCCAGTAGGCAAACCGGACAGGGCCGTGGCTACACCTTC. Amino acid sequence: CASRQTGQGRGYTF.